One and the same sample provided the 25 T cell receptor beta chains below, sequenced in a study of blood T cells in healthy people across ages. Primers used in a second PCR of about 6 to 11 cycles were a sample-barcoded 5' primer and a J-beta primer mix. MiXCR was run by TCRdb on the 5' RACE reads, yielding one entry per CDR3 protein. Seen here are 850,000 or so distinct CDR3 sequences, less than 35% observed once, and the top ten hold approximately 15%. The source material was blood. The source of these receptors is a woman older than 75 in good health.

This clonotype was observed at least ten times. V gene TRBV20-1 combines with J gene TRBJ2-3; no clear D gene. CDR1 is DFQATT and CDR2 is SNEGSKA in the germline V gene (reference sequence). The CDR3 consists of 15 residues. V dropped 2 bases and J dropped 0 bases, with 12 bases sitting between them. The CDR3 region has the DNA TGCAGTGCTAGACTCGGAGCTACTAGCACAGATACGCAGTATTTT. Translation: CSARLGATSTDTQYF.

This clonotype was picked up many times. The gene calls are TRBV5-1 and TRBJ2-1, with 12 bases that match TRBD2. There are 17 residues in the CDR3. CDR1 and CDR2 from the germline V gene are SGHRS and YFSETQ. The ends lost 5 bases at V and 6 bases at J; junction bases unmatched: 12. CDR3 nucleotide sequence: TGCGCCAGCAGACCATCGCCAGCTAGCGGGGGGGTCAATGAGCAGTTCTTC. This gives the protein CASRPSPASGGVNEQFF.

Many counts were recorded for this clonotype. This chain links TRBV20-1 with TRBJ2-3; TRBD2 agrees at 9 bases. V lost 2 bases to trimming and J lost 6 bases; unmatched junction nucleotides: 6. Germline V gene data show CDR1 as DFQATT and CDR2 as SNEGSKA (reference sequence). The CDR3 length is 14 residues. The CDR3 DNA is TGCAGTGCTAGAAAAGCGGGAGGTTTTGATACGCAGTATTTT. This translates into CSARKAGGFDTQYF.

There are a few counts of this clonotype. A clone one base away is much larger, so this may be a read error. V is TRBV20-1 and J is TRBJ1-2, with D maybe TRBD1 (5 bases). CDR3 size: 13 residues. CDR1 is DFQATT and CDR2 is SNEGSKA in the germline V gene (reference sequence). CDR3 nucleotide sequence: TGCAGTGCTAGTGCAGGGATGGTCTATGGCTTCACCTTC. Encoded protein: CSASAGMVYGFTF.

This clonotype was counted many times. The chain employs TRBV20-1 and TRBJ1-2; no clear D gene. Trimming removed 3 bases from V and 2 bases from J, with 10 bases in between. The CDR3 is 13 residues long. CDR1 DFQATT and CDR2 SNEGSKA come from the germline V gene (reference sequence). CDR3 sequence reads: CSARWRVNYGYTF. The DNA of the CDR3 is TGCAGTGCTAGGTGGAGGGTAAACTATGGCTACACCTTC.

The chain employs TRBV16 and TRBJ2-7; D could derive from TRBD1 or TRBD2 (6 bases each). This CDR3 is 14 amino acids long. Germline CDR1 reads KGHSY; CDR2 reads FQNENV. With 0 bases removed from V and 12 bases from J, the gap between germline ends came to 18 bases. In nucleotides, the CDR3 is TGTGCCAGCAGCCAATCAGGAGGGGGTTCCCCTCGGTACTTC. Encoded protein: CASSQSGGGSPRYF.

V usage is TRBV7-2 and J usage is TRBJ2-5; tentative D call: TRBD2 (6 bases). CDR1 and CDR2 (germline): SGHTA, FQGNSA. V was clipped by 2 bases and J by 4 bases, with 8 bases between them. The length of the CDR3 is 13 residues. CDR3 amino acids: CASSLIGRETQYF. CDR3 nucleotide sequence: TGTGCCAGCAGCTTAATCGGGAGAGAGACCCAGTACTTC.

The V call is TRBV6-5, the J call TRBJ1-1; 7 bases fit TRBD1. V trimming: 6 bases; J trimming: 3 bases; junction bases outside the gene matches: 13. Germline values: CDR1 MNHEY, CDR2 SVGAGI. The CDR3 extends over 16 amino acids. CDR3 loop: CASRTDSGQLYTEAFF. The CDR3 DNA reads TGTGCCAGCAGAACGGACTCGGGACAGCTATACACTGAAGCTTTCTTT.

This sequence joins TRBV2 and TRBJ2-3; the D call may be TRBD1 or TRBD2 (5 bases each). Germline V gives CDR1 SNHLY, CDR2 FYNNEI. The CDR3 spans 16 residues. V shed 4 bases and J shed 0 bases, with 14 bases lying between them. The CDR3 sequence: CASSGGGGTSTDTQYF. CDR3 DNA sequence: TGTGCCAGCAGTGGGGGTGGGGGAACTAGCACAGATACGCAGTATTTT.

This clonotype was observed many times. This chain links TRBV20-1 with TRBJ2-5, with D tentatively TRBD1 (6 bases). Germline CDR1 and CDR2: DFQATT and SNEGSKA (reference sequence). The V end lost 0 bases, the J end lost 4 bases, and 21 bases lay between the germline ends. The CDR3 is 17 amino acids. CDR3 DNA sequence: TGCAGTGCTAGAGATTTGAGGCCCTCAGGGGCTATAGAGACCCAGTACTTC. As protein: CSARDLRPSGAIETQYF.

This clonotype has at least ten counts. The chain links TRBV29-1 to TRBJ1-2; unclear D gene. This CDR3 comprises 11 residues. The V gene lost 5 bases and the J gene lost 8 bases, with 12 bases spanning the gap. CDR1 and CDR2 from the germline V gene are SQVTM and ANQGSEA. In nucleotides, the CDR3 is TGCAGCGTTCTTAGGACCGGCGGCTACACCTTC. Amino acids: CSVLRTGGYTF. The full variable domain, with the rest looked up from reference TRBV29-1 and TRBJ1-2, is SAVISQKPSRDICQRGTSLTIQCQVDSQVTMMFWYRQQPGQSLTLIATANQGSEATYESGFVIDKFPISRPNLTFSTLTVSNMSPEDSSIYLCSVLRTGGYTFGSGTRLTVV.

This clonotype was seen more than once but under ten times. A much more abundant neighbour one base away suggests this may be a read error. The V call is TRBV7-2, the J call TRBJ2-1; the match to TRBD1 covers 10 bases. The J call may be wrong; the DNA end is better matched by TRBJ2-7. This CDR3 is built from 16 residues. The V gene's germline CDR1 is SGHTA and CDR2 FQGNSA. The CDR3 DNA is TGTGCCAGCAGGAGCGACAGGGGGCTTTCAGGTAATGAGCAGTACTTC. The encoded protein is CASRSDRGLSGNEQYF.

This clonotype was seen a single time. This may be a read error, as it is one base from a much larger clone. The rearrangement joins TRBV7-2 to TRBJ2-4; perhaps TRBD1 as D (6 bases). The better agreement between TRBJ2-5 and the DNA end casts doubt on the J call. CDR1 and CDR2 from the germline V gene are SGHTA and FQGNSA. This CDR3 comprises 15 residues. CDR3 sequence (DNA): TGTGCCAGCAGCTTAGGCGCTCAACAGGGCGAGACCCAGTACTTC. Amino acid sequence: CASSLGAQQGETQYF.

This chain uses TRBV15 with TRBJ1-5; D is ambiguous. CDR1 is LNHNV and CDR2 is YYDKDF in the germline V gene (reference sequence). Trimming took 0 bases from V and 7 from J, leaving 7 bases between them. The CDR3 is 13 amino acids. The CDR3 sequence is CATSRDLGQPQHF. The DNA of the CDR3 is TGTGCCACCAGCAGAGATCTTGGACAGCCCCAGCATTTT.

This clonotype was detected many times. This chain's CDR3 is CSARRRGRPYGYTF. The CDR3 nucleotides are TGCAGTGCTAGACGCAGGGGGCGCCCCTATGGCTACACCTTC. The V and J genes are TRBV20-1 and TRBJ1-2; the match to TRBD1 covers 8 bases. This CDR3 has 14 residues. Germline V gene lookup returns CDR1 DFQATT and CDR2 SNEGSKA (reference sequence). Losses at the gene ends were 2 bases for V and 4 bases for J; bases not matched to a gene: 6.

The sample holds many counts of this clonotype. This chain links TRBV28 with TRBJ2-3; a possible D gene is TRBD2 (6 bases). V lost 7 bases to trimming and J lost 4 bases, with 27 bases between them. In germline, CDR1 is MDHEN, CDR2 SYDVKM. The CDR3 consists of 18 residues. The CDR3 DNA reads as TGTGCCAGCACTACCTCTCCCGGGGGTGGGGTTGGGGCAGATACGCAGTATTTT. This translates into CASTTSPGGGVGADTQYF.

This clonotype came up many times. The chain carries TRBV12-3 or TRBV12-4 and TRBJ1-2; TRBD1 is a possible D gene (6 bases). V gave up 2 bases and J gave up 5 bases, with 15 bases separating them. This CDR3 contains 15 residues. The CDR3: CASSLLGARSYGYTF. In nucleotides, the CDR3 is TGTGCCAGCAGTTTATTGGGGGCTAGGAGTTATGGCTACACCTTC.

The table lists this clonotype with many counts. This rearrangement joins TRBV5-6 to TRBJ2-5; TRBD1 matches 8 bases. V trimming: 5 bases; J trimming: 0 bases; junction bases outside the gene matches: 3. Germline V gene data show CDR1 as SGHDT and CDR2 as YYEEEE. The CDR3 runs to 14 residues. CDR3 sequence reads: CASRTGANQETQYF. The CDR3 nucleotides are TGTGCCAGCAGGACAGGGGCTAACCAAGAGACCCAGTACTTC.

In its sample, this clonotype was seen once. A read error may explain this, as a much larger clone is one base away. The CDR3 does not end in the conserved phenylalanine or tryptophan, so this is likely a read error. This chain joins TRBV29-1 and TRBJ2-7; the D call may be TRBD1 or TRBD2 (5 bases each). CDR3 size: 14 residues. The V gene's germline CDR1 is SQVTM and CDR2 ANQGSEA. The CDR3 DNA reads TGCAGCGTTGGAGCCGGGACGGGCGGCTACAAGCAGTACATC. The encoded protein is CSVGAGTGGYKQYI.

CDR3 DNA: TGTGCCAGCAGCTTAAGGAGCAGGGCCTACGAGCAGTACTTC. Protein product: CASSLRSRAYEQYF. This rearrangement joins TRBV7-8 to TRBJ2-7, with TRBD1 as a possible D gene (5 bases). The CDR3 totals 14 residues. CDR1 and CDR2 (germline): SGHVS, FQNEAQ. Trimming removed 2 bases from V and 2 bases from J, with 10 bases in between.

A word on this clonotype: A read error is possible here, since a much larger clone lies one base away. The DNA of the CDR3 is TGTGCCAGCAGCCCCTACGGCCGTAACGCCGGGGAGCTGTTTTTT. This translates into CASSPYGRNAGELFF. The chain carries TRBV14 and TRBJ2-2; D call uncertain. This CDR3 contains 15 residues. Trimming took off 4 bases at V and 6 bases at J, with 15 bases between the two ends. Germline assignment: CDR1 SGHDN and CDR2 FVKESK.

There are many counts of this clonotype. This rearrangement joins TRBV10-3 to TRBJ1-2, with D uncertain. The CDR3 loop spans 13 amino acids. The germline V gene encodes CDR1 ENHRY and CDR2 SYGVKD. The V gene lost 2 bases and the J gene lost 8 bases, with 12 bases spanning the gap. CDR3 DNA sequence: TGTGCCATCAGTGAGGCCACCCCCTCCGGCTACACCTTC. Amino acid sequence: CAISEATPSGYTF.

Ten or more counts support this clonotype. The chain links TRBV7-2 to TRBJ1-1; 8 bases are shared with TRBD1. With V trimmed by 1 base and J by 1 base, 5 bases remained unmatched. Germline V CDR1 and CDR2: SGHTA, FQGNSA. The CDR3 loop spans 16 amino acids. CDR3 sequence: CASSLVGQGANTEAFF. CDR3 DNA: TGTGCCAGCAGCTTAGTGGGGCAGGGGGCGAACACTGAAGCTTTCTTT.

This chain joins TRBV12-3 or TRBV12-4 and TRBJ2-2, with D tentatively TRBD2 (5 bases). The CDR3 extends over 14 amino acids. Trimming took 1 base from V and 5 from J, leaving 8 bases between them. CDR3 sequence reads: CASSLGLLTGELFF. CDR3 in DNA: TGTGCCAGCAGTTTAGGACTACTAACCGGGGAGCTGTTTTTT.

The chain links TRBV14 to TRBJ2-7, with 9 bases that match TRBD1. After removal of 1 base from V and 2 bases from J, the junction contained 6 bases not matched to a gene. There are 16 residues in the CDR3. CDR1 SGHDN and CDR2 FVKESK come from the germline V gene. The CDR3 region has the DNA TGTGCCAGCAGCCAAGTCTCGGGACAGGGCGCCTACGAGCAGTACTTC. Translation: CASSQVSGQGAYEQYF.